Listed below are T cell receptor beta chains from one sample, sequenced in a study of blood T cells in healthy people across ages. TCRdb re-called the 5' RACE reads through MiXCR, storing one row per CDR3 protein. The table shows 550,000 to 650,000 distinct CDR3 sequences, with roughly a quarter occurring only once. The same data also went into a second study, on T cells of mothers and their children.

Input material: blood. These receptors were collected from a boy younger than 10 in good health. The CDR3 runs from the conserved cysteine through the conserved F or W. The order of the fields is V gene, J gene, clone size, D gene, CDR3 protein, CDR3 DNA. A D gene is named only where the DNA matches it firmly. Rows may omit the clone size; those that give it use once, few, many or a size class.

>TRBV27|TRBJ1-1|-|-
CASSLRQVNTEAFF
TGTGCCAGCAGTTTAAGACAGGTGAACACCGAAGCTTTCTTT
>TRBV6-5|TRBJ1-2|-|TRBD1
CASSYEGGQVEGYTF
TGTGCCAGCAGTTACGAGGGTGGACAGGTGGAAGGCTACACCTTC
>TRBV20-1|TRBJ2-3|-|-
CSARSGDTDTQYF
TGCAGTGCTAGATCTGGGGACACAGATACGCAGTATTTT
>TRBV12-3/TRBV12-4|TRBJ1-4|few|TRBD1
CASSYGDSALPINEKLFF
TGTGCCAGCAGCTACGGGGACAGCGCCCTACCCATTAATGAAAAACTGTTTTTT
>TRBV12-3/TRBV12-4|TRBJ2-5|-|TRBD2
CASRLSGEETQYF
TGTGCCAGCAGACTTAGCGGGGAAGAGACCCAGTACTTC
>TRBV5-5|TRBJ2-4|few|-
CASSFSGAENIQYF
TGTGCCAGCAGCTTCTCCGGGGCTGAAAACATTCAGTACTTC
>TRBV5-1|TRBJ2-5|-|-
CASCRAGPGAEETQYF
TGCGCCAGCTGCAGAGCCGGGCCCGGGGCAGAAGAGACCCAGTACTTC
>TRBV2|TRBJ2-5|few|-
CASSEGEGLEQYF
TGTGCCAGCAGTGAAGGTGAAGGGCTTGAGCAGTACTTC
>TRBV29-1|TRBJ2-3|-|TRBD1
CSVADRVGSATQYF
TGCAGCGTTGCCGACAGGGTGGGATCAGCTACGCAGTATTTT
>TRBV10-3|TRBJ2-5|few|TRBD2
CAISSGRAETQYF
TGTGCCATCAGTAGCGGGAGAGCCGAGACCCAGTACTTC
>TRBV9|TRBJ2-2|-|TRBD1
CASSVPRDRVNTGELFF
TGTGCCAGCAGCGTTCCCCGGGACAGGGTTAACACCGGGGAGCTGTTTTTT
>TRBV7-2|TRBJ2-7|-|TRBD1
CASSLGAGGLYVQYF
TGTGCCAGCAGCTTAGGGGCAGGGGGCCTCTACGTGCAGTACTTC